What follows is one T cell receptor (beta chain) and its context. The CDR3 contains 14 residues. The ends lost 8 bases at V and 3 bases at J; junction bases unmatched: 5. CDR1 MNHEY and CDR2 SVGAGI come from the germline V gene. TCRdb keeps only in-frame clones here, not all; method: immunoSEQ multiplex PCR. The sample has over 85,000 clones; 85% to 95% are singletons. These data originate in a study of control samples from healthy donors and cancer patients. J is TRBJ2-5 and V is TRBV6-5; 11 positions agree with TRBD2. The origin of this receptor is a woman in her twenties or thirties in good health. Sequencing was performed on blood. This CDR3 reads CASSRGLAEETQYF. CDR3 nucleotides: TGTGCCAGCTCGCGGGGACTAGCGGAAGAGACCCAGTACTTC.